This T cell receptor beta chain is drawn from a study of vaccination and CD4 T cells after COVID-19. Across the study: Recovered patients in the cohort numbered six men and four women, two of them Hispanic. Post-COVID draws followed diagnosis by a median around 100 days (range 35 to 161). Cells were stimulated with overlapping spike peptides from SARS-CoV-2, HCoV-NL63, HCoV-OC43 and HCoV-229E. General study results and limits: Convalescent patients showed a median 86.3% of reactive clones that were seen only post-vaccination.

As concerns this clonotype: Its antigen remains unidentified.

With the Oncomine TCR Beta short-read assay, DNA from cultured CD4+ T cells was sequenced. TCRdb reanalysed the PCR reads using MiXCR and keeps one entry per CDR3 protein. The sample records some 13,000 distinct CDR3 sequences, 60% to 70% being singletons. Treatment noted: roughly nine-day PBMC culture with coronavirus spike peptide pools or control peptides (ViraFEST assay). The V end lost 6 bases, the J end lost 7 bases, and 12 bases lay between the germline ends. Germline CDR1 LNHDA, CDR2 SQIVND (reference sequence). The CDR3 has 12 residues. The rearrangement links TRBV19 to TRBJ1-2, with D perhaps TRBD1 (6 bases). Material: CD4+ T cells from blood, cultured in vitro. The clonotype comes from a human donor who had recovered from COVID-19. CDR3 nucleotides: TGTGCCAGTAGCGTAACCAGGGGTGGCTACACCTTC. The encoded protein is CASSVTRGGYTF.